This passage covers 13 T cell receptor beta chains from one sample sequenced in a study of OX40 agonist ivuxolimab in advanced cancers. Libraries were built with the immunoSEQ multiplex PCR assay. TCRdb holds this immuneACCESS table with in-frame rearrangements only. Some clones are missing; in checked studies, unresolved V genes explain under half, and the rest has no known cause. The sample includes about 80,000 clones, with around nine tenths observed a single time. The ten largest clones add up to 0.55% to 0.7% of the sample. Here the sequenced sample was CD4+ or CD8+ T cells sorted from blood, taken in a trial of the OX40 agonist ivuxolimab. These receptors all stem from an adult with an advanced solid tumor such as melanoma, head and neck, liver or kidney cancer.

This chain connects TRBV5-4 to TRBJ2-7, with 8 nucleotides matching TRBD1. The CDR3 has 15 residues. V was clipped by 1 base and J by 0 bases; unmatched bases: 3. The germline V gene encodes CDR1 SGHNT and CDR2 YYREEE (reference sequence). Here the CDR3 reads CASSLQGASSYEQYF. The CDR3 region has the DNA TGTGCCAGCAGCTTGCAGGGGGCCAGCTCCTACGAGCAGTACTTC.

V gene TRBV5-1 combines with J gene TRBJ2-4, with D uncertain. Looked up from germline, CDR1 is SGHRS and CDR2 is YFSETQ. This CDR3 has 14 residues. The ends were cut back, 4 bases at V and 1 base at J, with 9 bases in the middle. CDR3 region: CASSPSPAKNIQYF. The CDR3 nucleotides read TGCGCCAGCAGCCCCTCTCCGGCCAAAAACATTCAGTACTTC.

V usage is TRBV5-8 and J usage is TRBJ2-6; TRBD1 or TRBD2 may be the D gene (6 bases each). CDR3 size: 17 residues. Germline V lookup: CDR1 SGHTS, CDR2 YDEGEE. The V end was cut by 3 bases, the J end by 4 bases, with 17 bases between. The CDR3 sequence is CASSSGSGARGANVLTF. CDR3 coding DNA: TGTGCCAGCAGCTCCGGCTCGGGGGCAAGAGGGGCCAACGTCCTGACTTTC.

This chain uses TRBV9 with TRBJ2-7; no firm D call. Looked up from germline, CDR1 is SGDLS and CDR2 is YYNGEE. The CDR3 length is 13 residues. The V end lost 2 bases, the J end lost 3 bases, and 9 bases lay between the germline ends. CDR3 region: CASSVGLDYEQYF. The CDR3 DNA sequence: TGTGCCAGCAGCGTTGGATTAGACTACGAGCAGTACTTC.

The rearrangement joins TRBV6-9 to TRBJ1-2, with D perhaps TRBD1 (5 bases). Between the trimmed V and J ends, which lost 6 bases and 4 bases, there was a span of 12 bases. Germline V gene data show CDR1 as MNHGY and CDR2 as SVAAGI. CDR3 length: 13 residues. CDR3 residues: CASRRGQSYGYTF. The CDR3 DNA reads TGTGCCAGCAGACGCGGACAAAGCTATGGCTACACCTTC.

A few counts support this clone. The gene calls are TRBV9 and TRBJ2-1, with a weak D call TRBD1 (5 bases). V lost 1 base, J lost 8 bases, and 10 bases lay in between. CDR1 is SGDLS and CDR2 is YYNGEE in the germline V gene. The CDR3 sequence is 13 residues long. The CDR3 coding sequence is TGTGCCAGCAGCGTATCAGGGCCGGATGAGCAGTTCTTC. This codes for CASSVSGPDEQFF.

V and J are TRBV5-6 and TRBJ1-2, with D possibly being TRBD1 (6 bases). V was trimmed by 5 bases and J by 4 bases, leaving 15 bases between them. Germline V gene lookup returns CDR1 SGHDT and CDR2 YYEEEE. This CDR3 comprises 14 residues. The CDR3 DNA sequence: TGTGCCAGCAGTTCCGACAGGAGGGGCTATGGCTACACCTTC. It yields the protein CASSSDRRGYGYTF.

The genes are TRBV6-6 and TRBJ2-4; TRBD2 agrees at 9 bases. V lost 6 bases to trimming and J lost 6 bases; unmatched junction nucleotides: 0. This CDR3 spans 12 amino acids. From germline, CDR1 is MNHNY and CDR2 SVGAGI (reference sequence). Written as DNA, the CDR3 is TGTGCCAGCAGGACTAGCGGAAACATTCAGTACTTC. Translation: CASRTSGNIQYF.

This chain uses TRBV28 with TRBJ2-1, with D maybe TRBD2 (5 bases). Germline lookup yields CDR1 MDHEN and CDR2 SYDVKM. This CDR3 spans 16 amino acids. V lost 6 bases to trimming and J lost 1 base, with 16 bases between them. In DNA form, the CDR3 reads TGTGCCAGCAGCCAACTCTCGGGATGGTCCTACAATGAGCAGTTCTTC. Translation gives CASSQLSGWSYNEQFF. The variable domain in full, with the rest retrieved from reference TRBV28 and TRBJ2-1, is DVKVTQSSRYLVKRTGEKVFLECVQDMDHENMFWYRQDPGLGLRLIYFSYDVKMKEKGDIPEGYSVSREKKERFSLILESASTNQTSMYLCASSQLSGWSYNEQFFGPGTRLTVL.

This clone appeared a few times. The rearrangement joins TRBV7-2 to TRBJ1-5; possibly TRBD1 for D (5 bases). CDR3 length equals 15 residues. Germline V CDR1 and CDR2: SGHTA, FQGNSA. Between the trimmed V and J ends, which lost 6 bases and 2 bases, there was a span of 14 bases. The CDR3 loop is CASSWDLSRNQPQHF. DNA of the CDR3: TGTGCCAGCAGTTGGGACCTAAGTCGCAATCAGCCCCAGCATTTT.

The V call is TRBV2, the J call TRBJ1-2, with 7 bases aligning to TRBD1. The CDR3 is 14 residues long. Germline V gene lookup returns CDR1 SNHLY and CDR2 FYNNEI. The J segment lost 3 bases and the V segment lost 6 bases, leaving 7 bases of the junction unmatched. Written as DNA, the CDR3 is TGTGCCAGCAGGGGGGACAGTCAGGACTATGGCTACACCTTC. It yields the protein CASRGDSQDYGYTF.

V gene TRBV2 combines with J gene TRBJ2-1, with D possibly matching TRBD1 (6 bases). CDR3 length equals 14 residues. Germline CDR1 reads SNHLY; CDR2 reads FYNNEI. The V end was cut by 6 bases, the J end by 4 bases, with 13 bases between. The CDR3 region is CASRAWGPYNEQFF. The CDR3 nucleotides are TGTGCCAGCAGAGCATGGGGGCCGTACAATGAGCAGTTCTTC. The whole variable domain, remainder taken from reference TRBV2 and TRBJ2-1, is EPEVTQTPSHQVTQMGQEVILRCVPISNHLYFYWYRQILGQKVEFLVSFYNNEISEKSEIFDDQFSVERPDGSNFTLKIRSTKLEDSAMYFCASRAWGPYNEQFFGPGTRLTVL.

This chain links TRBV7-8 with TRBJ1-2; 8 nucleotides align to TRBD1. CDR3 length equals 14 residues. Per the germline V gene, CDR1 is SGHVS and CDR2 is FQNEAQ. Trimming at V came to 4 bases and at J to 5 bases, leaving 6 bases not matched to a gene. The chain's CDR3 is CASSSTGVEYGYTF. CDR3 sequence (DNA): TGTGCCAGCAGCTCGACAGGGGTAGAATATGGCTACACCTTC.